The sequence of this T cell receptor beta chain was determined in a study of vaccination and CD4 T cells after COVID-19. Note on this clonotype: The antigen is not known.

The CDR3 contains 17 residues. Germline-derived CDR1 and CDR2 are SGHTA and FQGTGA. The V and J ends lost 5 bases and 4 bases, in that order; junction bases with no gene match: 14. Researchers used the Oncomine TCR Beta short-read assay to sequence DNA from cultured CD4+ T cells. Each CDR3 protein is one row after TCRdb ran MiXCR on the PCR reads. The sample records 15,000 to 20,000 distinct CDR3 sequences, roughly 50% being singletons. Indicated treatment: roughly 11-day PBMC culture with coronavirus spike peptide pools or control peptides (ViraFEST assay). This sequence joins TRBV7-3 and TRBJ2-1; 7 bases fit TRBD2. This receptor was obtained from a human donor who had recovered from COVID-19. This material consisted of CD4+ T cells from blood, cultured in vitro, taken before SARS-CoV-2 vaccination. The CDR3 DNA is TGTGCCAGCAGCGTAGCTAGCGGAGGCGGGGTTTACAATGAGCAGTTCTTC. Translation gives CASSVASGGGVYNEQFF.